The entry that follows covers one T cell receptor (beta chain) sequence. Its antigen is unidentified. TCRdb's table, derived via immunoSEQ multiplex PCR, lists solely in-frame clones and lacks some. Of 90,000 to 150,000 clones listed, roughly 95% were seen once; the top ten hold 2.5% to 3.5%. This sample stems from a study of graft-versus-host responses after intestinal transplantation. Looking at the study overall: Grafts that recipients had were multivisceral, liver-intestinal, or isolated intestinal transplants. Once they had received anti-thymocyte globulin induction, all recipients took tacrolimus and steroids for around 3 years. Study results and limitations: Recipient bone marrow held GvH clones, some seen earlier in ileum or blood. Graft-donor T cell macrochimerism coincided with high graft-versus-host to host-versus-graft clonal ratios in allografts.

The CDR3 contains 13 residues. Per the germline V gene, CDR1 is SGDLS and CDR2 is YYNGEE. Trimming stripped 2 bases from V and 4 bases from J, with 9 bases between. The starting material was unstimulated CD8+ T cells sorted from spleen or lymph node cells, obtained before intestinal transplant. The clonotype was recovered from a human donor who received an intestinal transplant. The chain employs TRBV9 and TRBJ2-5; D call uncertain. CDR3 nucleotides: TGTGCCAGCAGCGTTGGGGTGGGAGAGACCCAGTACTTC. Translation gives CASSVGVGETQYF.